This is a list of T cell receptor beta chains from one sample in a study of blood T cell repertoires in COVID-19. This table comes from immunoSEQ multiplex PCR, and its TCRdb copy is limited to in-frame clones, with some not included. This sample has about 200,000 clones, with 80% to 85% found just once. Source material: peripheral blood. All receptors derive from a man aged 40-49 years with acute or convalescent COVID-19. Both conserved end residues are part of each CDR3. D genes are given only for firm matches.

V gene	J gene	D gene	CDR3 protein
TRBV4-3	TRBJ2-1	TRBD1	CASSQATGINEQFF
TRBV27	TRBJ1-1	-	CASSLYGRNTEAFF
TRBV7-8	TRBJ2-7	TRBD1	CASSRTGPPSYEQYF
TRBV3-1/TRBV3-2	TRBJ1-4	-	CASSPIRGTTNEKLFF
TRBV19	TRBJ1-4	-	CASTPRDGGGEKLFF
TRBV5-6	TRBJ1-1	-	CASLWGVNTEAFF
TRBV4-1	TRBJ2-5	TRBD1	CASSHGDRWSGETQYF
TRBV18	TRBJ2-1	TRBD2	CASSPPAGGRDNEQFF
TRBV20-1	TRBJ2-7	-	CSGDNYEQYF
TRBV19	TRBJ1-1	-	CASSIQTGYTEAFF
TRBV6-1	TRBJ2-1	TRBD2	CASSERTSGINEQFF
TRBV6-5	TRBJ1-3	-	CASSRRHSGNTIYF
TRBV6-4	TRBJ2-3	TRBD1	CASTLDRAGCGTDTQYF
TRBV7-2	TRBJ2-5	TRBD1	CASSLIRGTGEETQYF
TRBV6-1	TRBJ1-2	-	CASSEASRYGYTF
TRBV6-5	TRBJ1-5	TRBD1	CASSSRDSVNQPQHF
TRBV5-1	TRBJ1-1	TRBD1	CASSSGQGESEAFF
TRBV19	TRBJ1-1	TRBD1	CASSGGQANTEAFF
TRBV27	TRBJ2-7	TRBD1	CASRRAGTGATYEQYF
TRBV18	TRBJ2-7	-	CASSPSGAGSYEQYF
TRBV4-2	TRBJ2-3	-	CASSQAGSTDTQYF
TRBV30	TRBJ1-5	-	CASGQASNQPQHF
TRBV7-7	TRBJ2-1	TRBD2	CASSLLGGSSREQFF
TRBV11-2	TRBJ1-1	TRBD1	CASSDPNRGQTAFF
TRBV7-8	TRBJ1-5	TRBD1	CASSSTGGRSNQPQHF
TRBV12-3/TRBV12-4	TRBJ1-1	TRBD1	CASSYRQGEPFF
TRBV28	TRBJ2-5	-	CASGSRQETQYF
TRBV4-1	TRBJ1-3	TRBD1	CASSQADREVTGNTIYF
TRBV3-1/TRBV3-2	TRBJ2-1	TRBD1	CASSQGQGSYNEQFF
TRBV6-2/TRBV6-3	TRBJ2-7	TRBD1	CASSYFRTGGDEQYF
TRBV10-3	TRBJ1-1	-	CAINQGRGSNTEAFF
TRBV11-3	TRBJ1-1	TRBD1	CASSRGRGTEAFF
TRBV5-6	TRBJ2-5	-	CASLSSQGGRETQYF